The 17 T cell receptor beta chains below were found in one sample sequenced in a study of cytomegalovirus exposure and HLA in healthy donors. The PCR ran on 60 Vbeta and 13 Jbeta primers. Clones were sequenced by immunoSEQ multiplex PCR, and TCRdb holds only the in-frame ones, with some missing. There are 90,000 to 130,000 clones in the sample; about 76% occur only once, and roughly 4.4% lies in the top ten. Sequenced: PBMCs. These receptors were taken from a man aged 30-40 years in good health and CMV-seropositive.

This chain joins TRBV6-6 and TRBJ1-1, with D maybe TRBD1 (5 bases). The CDR3 has 15 amino acids. V was trimmed by 7 bases and J by 1 base, leaving 16 bases between them. Germline lookup yields CDR1 MNHNY and CDR2 SVGAGI (reference sequence). CDR3 coding DNA: TGTGCCAGCAACACCCAGGGACTGGGGAACACTGAAGCTTTCTTT. It codes for CASNTQGLGNTEAFF.

The chain couples TRBV7-9 to TRBJ1-1; D unclear. The CDR3 loop spans 13 amino acids. CDR1 is SEHNR and CDR2 is FQNEAQ in the germline V gene (reference sequence). The V and J ends lost 5 bases and 7 bases respectively, with 14 bases between them. CDR3 in amino acids: CASSHSPSREAFF. In DNA, the CDR3 is TGTGCCAGCAGCCATTCTCCTAGCCGTGAAGCTTTCTTT.

The chain recombines TRBV28 with TRBJ1-1; D unresolved. Per the germline V gene, CDR1 is MDHEN and CDR2 is SYDVKM. V shed 8 bases and J shed 7 bases, with 11 bases lying between them. CDR3 length equals 11 residues. This chain's CDR3 is CASWPGLEAFF. CDR3 nucleotide sequence: TGTGCCAGCTGGCCAGGCCTTGAAGCTTTCTTT. The entire variable domain, with the rest obtained from reference TRBV28 and TRBJ1-1, is as follows: DVKVTQSSRYLVKRTGEKVFLECVQDMDHENMFWYRQDPGLGLRLIYFSYDVKMKEKGDIPEGYSVSREKKERFSLILESASTNQTSMYLCASWPGLEAFFGQGTRLTVV.

The chain links TRBV19 to TRBJ1-2; TRBD1 aligns across 12 bases. CDR3 size: 15 residues. Looked up from germline, CDR1 is LNHDA and CDR2 is SQIVND (reference sequence). V shed 0 bases and J 9 bases; nucleotides not matched to a gene: 5. The CDR3 DNA reads TGTGCCAGTAGTATAGATGGGACAGGGGGCGGGTGCTACACCTTC. Amino acids: CASSIDGTGGGCYTF. The whole variable domain, remainder taken from reference TRBV19 and TRBJ1-2, is DGGITQSPKYLFRKEGQNVTLSCEQNLNHDAMYWYRQDPGQGLRLIYYSQIVNDFQKGDIAEGYSVSREKKESFPLTVTSAQKNPTAFYLCASSIDGTGGGCYTFGSGTRLTVV.

The genes are TRBV5-4 and TRBJ2-5, with D maybe TRBD2 (5 bases). Trimming left V 4 bases short and J 4 bases short, with 11 bases between. In germline, CDR1 is SGHNT, CDR2 YYREEE (reference sequence). This CDR3 is 13 amino acids long. For the CDR3, the DNA is TGTGCCAGCAGCCCCGAGGGCCGAGAGACCCAGTACTTC. Translated, it gives CASSPEGRETQYF.

V gene TRBV7-7 combines with J gene TRBJ2-3; 7 nucleotides match TRBD2. Trimming removed 4 bases from V and 0 bases from J; junction bases left unmatched: 7. The CDR3 covers 16 residues. Germline V gene sequence: CDR1 SSHAT, CDR2 FNYEAQ (reference sequence). The CDR3 is CASSSGRGRSTDTQYF. The CDR3 DNA sequence: TGTGCCAGCAGCTCGGGGCGGGGGAGAAGCACAGATACGCAGTATTTT.

This chain uses TRBV30 with TRBJ1-5; 7 bases are shared with TRBD1. The ends lost 2 bases at V and 7 bases at J; junction bases unmatched: 5. This CDR3 has 13 amino acids. CDR1 is GTSNPN, CDR2 SVGIG, per germline (reference sequence). CDR3 nucleotides: TGTGCCTGGAGTAAAATAGGGGGCCAGCCCCAGCATTTT. It translates to CAWSKIGGQPQHF.

The J gene is TRBJ1-5, the V gene TRBV19; D call uncertain. Germline V gene sequence: CDR1 LNHDA, CDR2 SQIVND (reference sequence). V lost 3 bases, J lost 7 bases, and 10 bases lay in between. The CDR3 is 13 residues long. CDR3 sequence: CASSIGGSQPQHF. CDR3 nucleotide sequence: TGTGCCAGTAGTATCGGTGGTAGCCAGCCCCAGCATTTT. Based on the CDR3 plus reference TRBV19 and TRBJ1-5, the full variable domain is DGGITQSPKYLFRKEGQNVTLSCEQNLNHDAMYWYRQDPGQGLRLIYYSQIVNDFQKGDIAEGYSVSREKKESFPLTVTSAQKNPTAFYLCASSIGGSQPQHFGDGTRLSIL.

The chain is built from TRBV9 and TRBJ1-1; TRBD1 is a possible D gene (5 bases). The CDR3 totals 13 residues. Germline V gives CDR1 SGDLS, CDR2 YYNGEE. V gave up 2 bases and J gave up 0 bases, with 5 bases separating them. The CDR3 loop is CASSVRVNTEAFF. The CDR3, as DNA: TGTGCCAGCAGCGTCAGGGTGAACACTGAAGCTTTCTTT.

The chain uses TRBV5-1 and TRBJ2-1; TRBD2 might be the D (6 bases). Trimming took off 0 bases at V and 0 bases at J, with 13 bases between the two ends. The germline V gene encodes CDR1 SGHRS and CDR2 YFSETQ. The CDR3 spans 17 residues. CDR3 nucleotides: TGCGCCAGCAGCTTGGCGGGACTCTCAAGCTCCTACAATGAGCAGTTCTTC. Translating it yields CASSLAGLSSSYNEQFF.

The rearrangement joins TRBV30 to TRBJ1-3; D may be TRBD1 (6 bases). Germline CDR1 is GTSNPN and CDR2 is SVGIG (reference sequence). The CDR3 is made up of 16 amino acids. Between the trimmed V and J ends, which lost 0 bases and 4 bases, there was a span of 16 bases. The CDR3 sequence: CAWSVQKQGAGNTIYF. CDR3 nucleotide sequence: TGTGCCTGGAGTGTACAGAAACAGGGCGCCGGAAACACCATATATTTT. Combining the CDR3 with reference TRBV30 and TRBJ1-3 gives the whole variable domain SQTIHQWPATLVQPVGSPLSLECTVEGTSNPNLYWYRQAAGRGLQLLFYSVGIGQISSEVPQNLSASRPQDRQFILSSKKLLLSDSGFYLCAWSVQKQGAGNTIYFGEGSWLTVV.

This clone was found once. This chain connects TRBV2 to TRBJ2-7, with D maybe TRBD1 (6 bases). CDR1 is SNHLY and CDR2 is FYNNEI in the germline V gene. V lost 8 bases and J lost 3, with 17 bases in between. This CDR3 has 14 amino acids. For the CDR3, the DNA is TGTGCCAGCCTCCTACAGGGATTGGGCTACGAGCAGTACTTC. Protein product: CASLLQGLGYEQYF.

J is TRBJ1-5 and V is TRBV9; 9 nucleotides line up with TRBD1. CDR1 is SGDLS and CDR2 is YYNGEE in the germline V gene. J was trimmed by 4 bases and V by 4 bases; bases with no gene match: 6. This CDR3 spans 15 amino acids. DNA of the CDR3: TGTGCCAGCAGCACGGGACAGGGTAGGAATCAGCCCCAGCATTTT. Encoded protein: CASSTGQGRNQPQHF.

Only one count was recorded for this clone. The junction shows a germline mismatch at one end, possibly a read error. The chain joins TRBV7-3 to TRBJ2-1; D is unresolved. CDR3 size: 12 residues. CDR1 and CDR2 from the germline V gene are SGHTA and FQGTGA. In nucleotides, the CDR3 is TGTTCCAGCAGCCAGAATGTGGGCCTTCAGTTCTTC. Protein sequence: CSSSQNVGLQFF.

The chain recombines TRBV4-3 with TRBJ2-2, with 8 bases matching TRBD1. The CDR3 sequence is 14 residues long. The junction had 3 bases not matched to a gene; V was cut back by 8 bases and J by 1 base. Germline lookup yields CDR1 LGHNA and CDR2 YSLEER. The CDR3: CASSDRGNTGELFF. In DNA form, the CDR3 reads TGCGCCAGCTCCGACAGGGGGAACACCGGGGAGCTGTTTTTT.

The rearrangement uses TRBV30 and TRBJ2-7; 7 bases align to TRBD1. J gave up 2 bases and V 0 bases, and 7 bases lay outside the gene matches. From germline, CDR1 is GTSNPN and CDR2 SVGIG (reference sequence). The CDR3 contains 15 residues. CDR3 protein: CAWSVGTDATYEQYF. In nucleotides, the CDR3 is TGTGCCTGGAGTGTAGGGACAGACGCCACCTACGAGCAGTACTTC.

V and J are TRBV14 and TRBJ2-1, with 8 positions matching TRBD2. The CDR3 sequence is 15 residues long. The junction had 5 bases not matched to a gene; V was cut back by 4 bases and J by 3 bases. In germline, CDR1 is SGHDN, CDR2 FVKESK. DNA of the CDR3: TGTGCCAGCAGCCGAGCTAGCGGGCGCTACAATGAGCAGTTCTTC. Amino acid sequence: CASSRASGRYNEQFF.